Following are 24 T cell receptor beta chains from one sample sequenced in a study of T-cell reconstitution after alpha-beta-depleted transplantation in children. Unique molecular identifiers were built into the TCRbeta library. TCRdb called the PCR reads again in MiXCR, with one record for every CDR3 protein. The sample has 700,000 to 950,000 distinct CDR3 sequences; about 16% are singletons. Sequencing used PBMCs, mostly from graft donor cells, obtained 360 days after TCRalphabeta/CD19-depleted stem cell transplant. The receptors were gathered from a male patient aged 10 to 17 who had a stem cell transplant for acute lymphoblastic leukemia, so the T cells may come from the graft donor.

The sample holds a few counts of this clonotype. The chain combines TRBV18 with TRBJ2-7; no clear D gene. The germline V gene has CDR1 KGHSH and CDR2 LQKENI. V was shortened by 3 bases and J by 3 bases, with 12 bases between the two germline ends. The CDR3 consists of 14 residues. CDR3 residues: CASSPERVNYEQYF. The CDR3 DNA reads as TGTGCCAGCTCACCGGAAAGGGTGAACTACGAGCAGTACTTC.

This clonotype was seen a handful of times. This chain links TRBV29-1 with TRBJ2-3; TRBD2 aligns across 8 bases. Germline lookup yields CDR1 SQVTM and CDR2 ANQGSEA. CDR3 size: 13 residues. Trimming took 5 bases from V and 3 from J; bases not matched to a gene: 4. CDR3 coding DNA: TGCAGCGTTATAGCGGGAAGGACAGATACGCAGTATTTT. It encodes CSVIAGRTDTQYF.

This chain joins TRBV10-3 and TRBJ2-5; 7 bases fit TRBD2. The CDR3 covers 18 residues. The J segment lost 4 bases and the V segment lost 4 bases, leaving 18 bases of the junction unmatched. Germline V gene sequence: CDR1 ENHRY, CDR2 SYGVKD. The CDR3 nucleotides are TGTGCCATCAGTGTCGCACCGGGGGAGGGACCGCAGACAGAGACCCAGTACTTC. Amino acids: CAISVAPGEGPQTETQYF.

The chain couples TRBV6-1 to TRBJ2-1; TRBD2 agrees at 10 bases. The germline V gene has CDR1 MNHNS and CDR2 SASEGT. V dropped 2 bases and J dropped 9; count of bases not matched to a gene: 10. The CDR3 runs 16 residues. Here the CDR3 reads CASSERLAGARSEQFF. DNA for the CDR3: TGTGCCAGCAGTGAACGGCTAGCGGGAGCCAGGAGTGAGCAGTTCTTC.

The chain couples TRBV4-1 to TRBJ1-1, with 10 bases that match TRBD1. Germline CDR1 and CDR2: MGHRA and YSYEKL. V shed 6 bases, J shed 2 bases, and the junction held 9 bases outside the gene matches. CDR3 length equals 16 residues. The CDR3 DNA reads as TGCGCCAGCAGTCTGGACAGGGGGACTGGCAACACTGAAGCTTTCTTT. Protein sequence: CASSLDRGTGNTEAFF.

The V and J genes are TRBV7-2 and TRBJ1-2, with a tentative D call TRBD1 (5 bases). CDR3 length equals 15 residues. CDR1 is SGHTA, CDR2 FQGNSA, per germline. V shed 0 bases and J shed 3 bases, with 11 bases lying between them. The CDR3 is CASSLASGADYGYTF. CDR3 DNA sequence: TGTGCCAGCAGCTTAGCATCCGGGGCGGACTATGGCTACACCTTC. The whole variable domain, remainder taken from reference TRBV7-2 and TRBJ1-2, is GAGVSQSPSNKVTEKGKDVELRCDPISGHTALYWYRQSLGQGLEFLIYFQGNSAPDKSGLPSDRFSAERTGGSVSTLTIQRTQQEDSAVYLCASSLASGADYGYTFGSGTRLTVV.

This chain joins TRBV29-1 and TRBJ2-5, with 8 bases fitting TRBD1. V gave up 4 bases and J gave up 6 bases; unmatched junction bases: 13. The CDR3 is made up of 15 amino acids. The germline CDR1 and CDR2 sequences are SQVTM and ANQGSEA. DNA of the CDR3: TGCAGCGTTGTGCCTCCGAGGACAGGGAGAAAGACCCAGTACTTC. Its translation is CSVVPPRTGRKTQYF.

The V and J genes are TRBV20-1 and TRBJ2-7, with 8 bases fitting TRBD2. This CDR3 is built from 13 residues. Germline V gene sequence: CDR1 DFQATT, CDR2 SNEGSKA (reference sequence). J lost 3 bases, V lost 5 bases, and 6 bases had no gene match. This CDR3 is CSAARGGNYEQYF. Here the CDR3 DNA reads TGCAGTGCTGCCCGGGGGGGGAACTACGAGCAGTACTTC.

The gene calls are TRBV11-1 and TRBJ2-1, with 7 positions matching TRBD2. This CDR3 contains 13 residues. The V gene end was trimmed by 2 bases and the J gene end by 10 bases; junction bases not matched to a gene: 5. Germline CDR1 and CDR2: SGHAT and FQDESV (reference sequence). The CDR3 loop is CASSLQPSGEQFF. In nucleotides, the CDR3 is TGTGCCAGCAGCTTACAGCCTAGCGGAGAGCAGTTCTTC.

This clonotype was counted a few times. V and J are TRBV18 and TRBJ2-3, with D uncertain. CDR3 length: 18 amino acids. The V gene's germline CDR1 is KGHSH and CDR2 LQKENI. Trimming took off 2 bases at V and 2 bases at J, with 20 bases between the two ends. CDR3 sequence (DNA): TGTGCCAGCTCACCAAGTTTGGTCAGCCGCAGCTACACAGATACGCAGTATTTT. Protein product: CASSPSLVSRSYTDTQYF. Complete variable domain (other parts from reference TRBV18 and TRBJ2-3): NAGVMQNPRHLVRRRGQEARLRCSPMKGHSHVYWYRQLPEEGLKFMVYLQKENIIDESGMPKERFSAEFPKEGPSILRIQQVVRGDSAAYFCASSPSLVSRSYTDTQYFGPGTRLTVL.

This clonotype was found many times. The gene calls are TRBV4-1 and TRBJ2-1; no firm D call. Germline V CDR1 and CDR2: MGHRA, YSYEKL. V dropped 4 bases and J dropped 1 base, with 8 bases sitting between them. There are 14 residues in the CDR3. This CDR3 reads CASSPSPSYNEQFF. In DNA form, the CDR3 reads TGCGCCAGCAGCCCTAGTCCGTCCTACAATGAGCAGTTCTTC.

This clonotype was observed a few times. V and J are TRBV7-2 and TRBJ2-7, with a tentative D call TRBD1 (6 bases). Germline assignment: CDR1 SGHTA and CDR2 FQGNSA. The CDR3 runs to 16 residues. V was pared by 0 bases and J by 6 bases, with 18 bases between. This CDR3 reads CASSLASQGFRAEQYF. CDR3 DNA: TGTGCCAGCAGCTTAGCCTCCCAGGGGTTTAGGGCCGAGCAGTACTTC.

The chain joins TRBV5-1 to TRBJ2-1, with 7 bases matching TRBD2. The germline V gene encodes CDR1 SGHRS and CDR2 YFSETQ. V was clipped by 4 bases and J by 9 bases; unmatched bases: 16. The CDR3 loop spans 16 amino acids. CDR3: CASSPRLRAGRGEQFF. CDR3 bases: TGCGCCAGCAGCCCGAGGCTTCGAGCGGGAAGGGGTGAGCAGTTCTTC. The variable domain in full, completed from reference TRBV5-1 and TRBJ2-1, reads KAGVTQTPRYLIKTRGQQVTLSCSPISGHRSVSWYQQTPGQGLQFLFEYFSETQRNKGNFPGRFSGRQFSNSRSEMNVSTLELGDSALYLCASSPRLRAGRGEQFFGPGTRLTVL.

The chain has TRBV5-1 and TRBJ2-3, with 8 bases lining up with TRBD2. The V gene end was trimmed by 2 bases and the J gene end by 3 bases; junction bases not matched to a gene: 8. This CDR3 has 16 amino acids. Germline values: CDR1 SGHRS, CDR2 YFSETQ. The CDR3 protein is CASSFPGRAGTDTQYF. Here the CDR3 DNA reads TGCGCCAGCAGCTTCCCCGGGAGGGCCGGGACAGATACGCAGTATTTT.

This clonotype occurred a few times. The rearrangement links TRBV5-1 to TRBJ2-3; 7 bases agree with TRBD1. CDR1 and CDR2 (germline): SGHRS, YFSETQ. The CDR3 covers 17 residues. The V and J ends lost 0 bases and 6 bases, in that order; junction bases with no gene match: 13. In DNA form, the CDR3 reads TGCGCCAGCAGCTTGGGCCGTCTGGACAGGCTGAAGGATACGCAGTATTTT. Protein sequence: CASSLGRLDRLKDTQYF.

The V gene is TRBV29-1, the J gene TRBJ1-2; no definite D call. Germline V gene data show CDR1 as SQVTM and CDR2 as ANQGSEA. Deletions cut 4 bases from V and 4 bases from J, with 16 bases between. The length of the CDR3 is 14 residues. CDR3 in amino acids: CSVVPGSMGYGYTF. CDR3 in DNA: TGCAGCGTTGTCCCCGGTTCCATGGGCTATGGCTACACCTTC. The variable domain in full, with the rest retrieved from reference TRBV29-1 and TRBJ1-2, is SAVISQKPSRDICQRGTSLTIQCQVDSQVTMMFWYRQQPGQSLTLIATANQGSEATYESGFVIDKFPISRPNLTFSTLTVSNMSPEDSSIYLCSVVPGSMGYGYTFGSGTRLTVV.

This clonotype has a count of ten or more. The DNA of the CDR3 is TGCGCCAGCAGCCAAGCAGGGGAGACCCAGTACTTC. Its protein is CASSQAGETQYF. The V and J genes are TRBV4-1 and TRBJ2-5, with D possibly matching TRBD1 (5 bases). The V end lost 1 base, the J end lost 5 bases, and 5 bases lay between the germline ends. This CDR3 region has 12 residues. CDR1 MGHRA and CDR2 YSYEKL come from the germline V gene.

This clonotype appeared a few times. The chain is built from TRBV5-6 and TRBJ2-7, with 14 bases that match TRBD2. CDR3 length: 16 amino acids. Unmatched junction bases numbered 6, after V lost 4 bases and J lost 3 bases. Germline V gene data show CDR1 as SGHDT and CDR2 as YYEEEE. The CDR3 DNA reads as TGTGCCAGCAGCCCCACGACTAGCGGGAGGGTCTACGAGCAGTACTTC. This sequence encodes CASSPTTSGRVYEQYF.

This clonotype was seen a few times. The CDR3 is CASSPDSLKKETQYF. The CDR3 DNA is TGTGCCAGCAGTCCGGACAGCCTGAAGAAAGAGACCCAGTACTTC. This chain connects TRBV12-3 or TRBV12-4 to TRBJ2-5; TRBD1 might be the D (6 bases). The V end lost 5 bases, the J end lost 3 bases, and 16 bases lay between the germline ends. This CDR3 region has 15 residues.

The chain combines TRBV3-1 with TRBJ2-1; 12 bases map to TRBD2. The length of the CDR3 is 17 residues. V was clipped by 10 bases and J by 7 bases; unmatched bases: 17. The V gene's germline CDR1 is LGHDT and CDR2 YNNKEL (reference sequence). This chain's CDR3 is CATTQLMTSGSRNEQFF. In DNA, the CDR3 is TGTGCCACCACCCAACTAATGACTAGCGGGAGCAGGAATGAGCAGTTCTTC.

This clonotype was recorded many times. The J gene is TRBJ2-2, the V gene TRBV2; D gene ambiguous. In germline, CDR1 is SNHLY, CDR2 FYNNEI. The ends were cut back, 7 bases at V and 0 bases at J, with 6 bases in the middle. This CDR3 is 13 amino acids long. The CDR3 coding sequence is TGTGCCAGCAACCCGGCGAACACCGGGGAGCTGTTTTTT. Residues: CASNPANTGELFF.

The chain has TRBV6-5 and TRBJ2-3, with 11 positions matching TRBD2. The CDR3 totals 16 residues. The junction had 0 bases not matched to a gene; V was cut back by 1 base and J by 0 bases. Germline CDR1 MNHEY, CDR2 SVGAGI. The CDR3 loop is CASSYWTSGSTDTQYF. Written as DNA, the CDR3 is TGTGCCAGCAGTTACTGGACTAGCGGGAGCACAGATACGCAGTATTTT.

DNA for the CDR3: TGCGCCAGCAGCTGGACTAGCGGGAGTAGAGAGACCCAGTACTTC. This codes for CASSWTSGSRETQYF. This chain connects TRBV5-1 to TRBJ2-5; 13 nucleotides align to TRBD2. Trimming took 3 bases from V and 4 from J; bases not matched to a gene: 3. The CDR3 spans 15 residues. The germline V gene has CDR1 SGHRS and CDR2 YFSETQ.

The rearrangement joins TRBV7-2 to TRBJ1-1; no definite D call. The CDR3 has 15 amino acids. Per the germline V gene, CDR1 is SGHTA and CDR2 is FQGNSA. V was trimmed by 5 bases and J by 3 bases, leaving 16 bases between them. CDR3 sequence: CASSALGGRDTEAFF. In DNA form, the CDR3 reads TGTGCCAGCAGCGCCCTCGGAGGGAGGGACACTGAAGCTTTCTTT. The variable domain in full, with the rest retrieved from reference TRBV7-2 and TRBJ1-1, is GAGVSQSPSNKVTEKGKDVELRCDPISGHTALYWYRQSLGQGLEFLIYFQGNSAPDKSGLPSDRFSAERTGGSVSTLTIQRTQQEDSAVYLCASSALGGRDTEAFFGQGTRLTVV.